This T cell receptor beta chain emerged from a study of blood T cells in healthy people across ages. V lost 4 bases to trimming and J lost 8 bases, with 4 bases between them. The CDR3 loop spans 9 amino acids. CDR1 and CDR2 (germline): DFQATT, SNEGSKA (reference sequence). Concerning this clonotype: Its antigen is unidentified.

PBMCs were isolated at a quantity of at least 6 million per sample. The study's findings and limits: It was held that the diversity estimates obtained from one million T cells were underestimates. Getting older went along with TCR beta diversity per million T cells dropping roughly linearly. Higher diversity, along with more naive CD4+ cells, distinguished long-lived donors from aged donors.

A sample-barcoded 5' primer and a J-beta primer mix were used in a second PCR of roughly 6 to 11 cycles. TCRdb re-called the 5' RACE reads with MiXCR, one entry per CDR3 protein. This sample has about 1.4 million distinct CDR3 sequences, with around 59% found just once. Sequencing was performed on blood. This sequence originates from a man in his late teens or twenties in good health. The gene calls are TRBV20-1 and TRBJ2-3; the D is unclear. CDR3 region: CSANPTQYF. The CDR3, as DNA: TGCAGTGCTAACCCTACGCAGTATTTT.